The 19 T cell receptor beta chains below were found in one sample sequenced in a study of CXCR3-negative and CXCR3-positive naive CD8 T cells. The method, 5' RACE with UMI labels, was used to prepare the TRB cDNA libraries. TCRdb re-called the 5' RACE reads and shows each CDR3 protein once, DNA omitted. The sample holds approximately 52,000 distinct CDR3 sequences. Input material: memory CD8+ T cells from blood. The receptors derive from a human donor in good health. Some clones in this sample may be carry-over from other donors' samples.

This chain uses TRBV6-2 or TRBV6-3 with TRBJ2-2; TCRdb reports TRBD1, a call that lacks DNA to check it against. Germline values: CDR1 MNHEY, CDR2 SVGEGT. The CDR3 covers 14 residues. The CDR3 reads CASSWGPNTGELFF.

The chain has TRBV13 and TRBJ1-1. CDR1 is PRHDT and CDR2 is FYEKMQ in the germline V gene (reference sequence). This CDR3 is built from 17 residues. The CDR3 protein is CASSLVPGSLGNTEAFF.

The V gene is TRBV7-9, the J gene TRBJ1-5. The V gene's germline CDR1 is SEHNR and CDR2 FQNEAQ (reference sequence). The CDR3 is 12 residues long. This chain's CDR3 is CASSQDGQPQHF.

The V call is TRBV9, the J call TRBJ2-7; absent DNA, TCRdb's TRBD1 call cannot be checked. The CDR3 length is 17 residues. Germline CDR1 and CDR2: SGDLS and YYNGEE. CDR3 residues: CASSVGERQGNSYEQYF.

The J gene is TRBJ2-1, the V gene TRBV28; the TCRdb D gene call, TRBD2, has no DNA to confirm it. CDR1 and CDR2 (germline): MDHEN, SYDVKM. The CDR3 is 16 amino acids. The CDR3 reads CASSLILAGENNEQFF.

The chain carries TRBV28 and TRBJ2-7; with no DNA, the TCRdb D assignment of TRBD1 cannot be verified. This CDR3 contains 14 residues. Germline V gives CDR1 MDHEN, CDR2 SYDVKM. CDR3 region: CASSLDQGAYEQYF.

V gene TRBV6-2 or TRBV6-3 combines with J gene TRBJ2-1; TCRdb names TRBD2, which stays unverified in the absence of DNA. Germline CDR1 and CDR2: MNHEY and SVGEGT. The CDR3 covers 19 residues. Here the CDR3 reads CASSYPGLAGAHRGNEQFF.

The chain uses TRBV6-2 or TRBV6-3 and TRBJ2-2; TCRdb reports TRBD1, a call that lacks DNA to check it against. The CDR3 spans 18 residues. Looked up from germline, CDR1 is MNHEY and CDR2 is SVGEGT. CDR3 in amino acids: CASRTLRVGQEDPGELFF.

The rearrangement links TRBV13 to TRBJ2-3. This CDR3 region has 11 residues. CDR1 PRHDT and CDR2 FYEKMQ come from the germline V gene (reference sequence). CDR3 region: CASSREDTQYF.

The rearrangement links TRBV7-9 to TRBJ2-7. The CDR3 consists of 15 residues. From germline, CDR1 is SEHNR and CDR2 FQNEAQ (reference sequence). The chain's CDR3 is CASSFYRQGTYEQYF.

The V gene is TRBV28, the J gene TRBJ2-7; lacking DNA, the TRBD2 call made by TCRdb goes unchecked. CDR1 and CDR2 (germline): MDHEN, SYDVKM. The CDR3 sequence is 17 residues long. This CDR3 reads CASSGDSDQGGWHEQYF. Full variable domain (outside the CDR3, taken from reference TRBV28 and TRBJ2-7): DVKVTQSSRYLVKRTGEKVFLECVQDMDHENMFWYRQDPGLGLRLIYFSYDVKMKEKGDIPEGYSVSREKKERFSLILESASTNQTSMYLCASSGDSDQGGWHEQYFGPGTRLTVT.

The chain combines TRBV5-6 with TRBJ1-1. CDR1 and CDR2 (germline): SGHDT, YYEEEE. This CDR3 comprises 13 residues. CDR3 sequence: CASSYTANTEAFF.

The V and J genes are TRBV14 and TRBJ2-2; TCRdb picks TRBD1, but there is no DNA to check that call. Germline-derived CDR1 and CDR2 are SGHDN and FVKESK. The CDR3 is 13 amino acids. The CDR3 sequence is CARWDTNTGELFF.

The chain carries TRBV14 and TRBJ1-2; the D call of TRBD1 rests on TCRdb alone, since no DNA is present to check it. The germline V gene has CDR1 SGHDN and CDR2 FVKESK. CDR3 size: 17 residues. CDR3 region: CASSQEGMAGGDYGYTF.

V is TRBV6-1 and J is TRBJ2-1; lacking DNA, the TRBD1 call made by TCRdb goes unchecked. There are 14 residues in the CDR3. CDR1 and CDR2 (germline): MNHNS, SASEGT. CDR3 region: CASGSEGGYNEQFF.

The CDR3: CASSEYRGPGTEAFF. The chain combines TRBV12-3 or TRBV12-4 with TRBJ1-1; without DNA, the TCRdb call of TRBD1 cannot be checked. There are 15 residues in the CDR3.

V is TRBV7-9 and J is TRBJ1-2. This CDR3 region has 14 residues. CDR1 and CDR2 (germline): SEHNR, FQNEAQ (reference sequence). CDR3 loop: CASSLAYRPLGYTF. Full variable domain (remainder filled in from reference TRBV7-9 and TRBJ1-2): DTGVSQNPRHKITKRGQNVTFRCDPISEHNRLYWYRQTLGQGPEFLTYFQNEAQLEKSRLLSDRFSAERPKGSFSTLEIQRTEQGDSAMYLCASSLAYRPLGYTFGSGTRLTVV.

The CDR3 is CASSPRQGGSRTEAFF. This rearrangement joins TRBV12-3 or TRBV12-4 to TRBJ1-1; TCRdb's D call, TRBD1, is unchecked because there is no DNA. The CDR3 is made up of 16 amino acids.

J is TRBJ2-1 and V is TRBV7-9; lacking DNA, the TRBD1 call made by TCRdb goes unchecked. Germline loops: CDR1 SEHNR, CDR2 FQNEAQ (reference sequence). The CDR3 is 15 residues long. CDR3 in amino acids: CASSTRDRPDPEQFF.